This T cell receptor (beta chain) was documented in a study of long-term antiretroviral therapy in people with HIV. Study background: In the earliest collections, sampling predates the 2015 immediate-ART recommendation by about a decade.

Running of the v3.0 immunoSEQ assay took place at survey level. The data were produced by immunoSEQ multiplex PCR, yet TCRdb's version contains in-frame clones alone and is incomplete. The data hold approximately 33,000 clones, with about four fifths observed a single time. With respect to this clone: Antigen: not known.

Post-ART PBMC samples numbered at least two per donor, and pre-ART ones at least one. Per germline, CDR1 MNHNY and CDR2 SVGAGI (reference sequence). The CDR3 runs to 11 residues. The V gene lost 10 bases and the J gene lost 5 bases, with 11 bases spanning the gap. Study observations and caveats: Clones with expansion before ART led the repertoire at all time points. Investigators report no available data on ART adherence, viral resistance or therapy changes.

The TCR comes from a young man with HIV. The sample in question was unsorted PBMCs, obtained 0.4 years before starting antiretroviral therapy. The chain recombines TRBV6-6 with TRBJ1-1; the D gene is possibly TRBD1 (5 bases). The CDR3: CATRGDTEAFF. The CDR3 nucleotides are TGTGCCACGCGAGGGGATACTGAAGCTTTCTTT.